This TCR beta chain was captured in a study of cytomegalovirus exposure and HLA in healthy donors. This CDR3 is 16 amino acids long. PCR involved 60 Vbeta and 13 Jbeta primers. Using immunoSEQ multiplex PCR, the repertoire was profiled, and TCRdb retains in-frame clones only, with some absent. This sample yields about 160,000 clones, of which less than 85% are seen a single time; roughly 6.3% belongs to the top ten. The rearrangement links TRBV21-1 to TRBJ1-5. TRBV21-1 is described as a pseudogene. This TCR was sampled from a man aged 45-60 years in good health and CMV-seropositive. Sequencing was done on a sample of PBMCs. CDR3 region: CASSKVNREGDQPQHF. The CDR3, as DNA: TGTGCCAGCAGCAAAGTAAACAGGGAGGGCGATCAGCCCCAGCATTTT.